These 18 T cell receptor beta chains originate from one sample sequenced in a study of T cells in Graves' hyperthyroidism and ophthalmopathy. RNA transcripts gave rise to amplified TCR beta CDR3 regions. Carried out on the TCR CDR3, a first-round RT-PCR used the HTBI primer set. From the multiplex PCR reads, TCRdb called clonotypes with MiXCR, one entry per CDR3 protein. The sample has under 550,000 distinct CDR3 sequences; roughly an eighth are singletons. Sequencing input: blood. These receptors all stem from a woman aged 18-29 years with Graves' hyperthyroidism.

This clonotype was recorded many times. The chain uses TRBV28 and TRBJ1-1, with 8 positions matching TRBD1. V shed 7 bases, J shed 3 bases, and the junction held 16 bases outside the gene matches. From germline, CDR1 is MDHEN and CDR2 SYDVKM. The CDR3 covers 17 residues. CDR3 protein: CASTSVGRGRGDTEAFF. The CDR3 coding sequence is TGTGCCAGCACCTCGGTGGGCAGGGGGCGCGGGGACACTGAAGCTTTCTTT.

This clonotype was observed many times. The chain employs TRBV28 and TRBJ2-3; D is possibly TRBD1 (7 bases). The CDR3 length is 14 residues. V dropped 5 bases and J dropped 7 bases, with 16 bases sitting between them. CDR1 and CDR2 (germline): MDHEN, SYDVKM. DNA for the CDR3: TGTGCCAGCAGTGCCAACCCAGGGGGGAATACGCAGTATTTT. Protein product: CASSANPGGNTQYF.

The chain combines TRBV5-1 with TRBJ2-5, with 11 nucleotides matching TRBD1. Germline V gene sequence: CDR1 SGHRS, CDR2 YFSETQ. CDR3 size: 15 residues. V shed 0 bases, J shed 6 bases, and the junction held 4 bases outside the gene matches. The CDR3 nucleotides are TGCGCCAGCAGCTTGGCCGGGACAGGGGGGAAGACCCAGTACTTC. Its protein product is CASSLAGTGGKTQYF.

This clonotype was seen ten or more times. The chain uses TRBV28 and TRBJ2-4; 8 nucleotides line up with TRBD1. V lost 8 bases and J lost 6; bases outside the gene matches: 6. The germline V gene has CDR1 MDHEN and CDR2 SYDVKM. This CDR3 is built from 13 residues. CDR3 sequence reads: CASRSGGLNIQYF. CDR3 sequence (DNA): TGTGCCAGCCGATCAGGGGGCTTAAACATTCAGTACTTC. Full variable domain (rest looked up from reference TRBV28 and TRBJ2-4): DVKVTQSSRYLVKRTGEKVFLECVQDMDHENMFWYRQDPGLGLRLIYFSYDVKMKEKGDIPEGYSVSREKKERFSLILESASTNQTSMYLCASRSGGLNIQYFGAGTRLSVL.

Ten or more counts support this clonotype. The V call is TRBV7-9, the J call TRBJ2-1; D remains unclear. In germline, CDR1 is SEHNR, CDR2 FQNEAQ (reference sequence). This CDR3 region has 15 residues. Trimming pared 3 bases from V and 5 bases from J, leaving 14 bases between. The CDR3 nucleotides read TGTGCCAGCAGCTTGAGTAGACGGGTGGACAATGAGCAGTTCTTC. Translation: CASSLSRRVDNEQFF. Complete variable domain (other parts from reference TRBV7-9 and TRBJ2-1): DTGVSQNPRHKITKRGQNVTFRCDPISEHNRLYWYRQTLGQGPEFLTYFQNEAQLEKSRLLSDRFSAERPKGSFSTLEIQRTEQGDSAMYLCASSLSRRVDNEQFFGPGTRLTVL.

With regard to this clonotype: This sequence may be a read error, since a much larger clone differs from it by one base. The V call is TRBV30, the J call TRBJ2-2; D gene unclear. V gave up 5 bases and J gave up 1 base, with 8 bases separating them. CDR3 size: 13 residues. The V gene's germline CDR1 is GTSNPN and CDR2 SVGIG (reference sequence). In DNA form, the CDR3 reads TGTGCCTGGCGTTCTATGAACACCGGGGAGCTGTTTTTT. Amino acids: CAWRSMNTGELFF.

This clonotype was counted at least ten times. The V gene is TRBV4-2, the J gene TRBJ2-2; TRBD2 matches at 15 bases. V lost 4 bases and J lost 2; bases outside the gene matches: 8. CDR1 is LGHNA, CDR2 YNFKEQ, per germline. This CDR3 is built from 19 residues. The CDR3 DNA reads TGTGCCAGCAGCCGGACTAGCGGGAGGGCCCTCGCTAACACCGGGGAGCTGTTTTTT. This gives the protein CASSRTSGRALANTGELFF.

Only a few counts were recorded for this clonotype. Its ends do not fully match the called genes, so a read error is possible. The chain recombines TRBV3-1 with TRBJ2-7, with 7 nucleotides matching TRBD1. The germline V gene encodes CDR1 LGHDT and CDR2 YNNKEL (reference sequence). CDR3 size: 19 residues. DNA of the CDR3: TGTGCCAGCAGCCAATCGGTTCGGTCACTGGGGACAGCACCCTACGAGCGGTACTTC. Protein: CASSQSVRSLGTAPYERYF.

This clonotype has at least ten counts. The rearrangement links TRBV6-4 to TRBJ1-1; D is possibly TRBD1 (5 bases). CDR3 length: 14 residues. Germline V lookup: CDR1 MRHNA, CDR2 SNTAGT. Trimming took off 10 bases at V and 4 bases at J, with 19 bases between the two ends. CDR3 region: CANMWGIGCTEAFF. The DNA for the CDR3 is TGTGCCAACATGTGGGGCATAGGATGCACTGAAGCTTTCTTT.

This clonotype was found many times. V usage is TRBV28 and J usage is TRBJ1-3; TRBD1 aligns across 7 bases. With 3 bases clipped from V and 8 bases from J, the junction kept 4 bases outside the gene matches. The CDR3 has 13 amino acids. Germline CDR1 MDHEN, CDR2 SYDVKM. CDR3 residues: CASSFQGVDTIYF. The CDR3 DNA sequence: TGTGCCAGCAGTTTTCAGGGGGTCGACACCATATATTTT.

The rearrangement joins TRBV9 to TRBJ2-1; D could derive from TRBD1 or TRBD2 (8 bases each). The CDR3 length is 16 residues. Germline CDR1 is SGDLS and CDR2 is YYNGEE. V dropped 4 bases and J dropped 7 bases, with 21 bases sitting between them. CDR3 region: CASSPLVSGTGNEQFF. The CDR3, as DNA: TGTGCCAGCAGCCCGCTTGTTAGCGGGACAGGTAATGAGCAGTTCTTC. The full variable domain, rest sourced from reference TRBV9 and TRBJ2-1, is DSGVTQTPKHLITATGQRVTLRCSPRSGDLSVYWYQQSLDQGLQFLIQYYNGEERAKGNILERFSAQQFPDLHSELNLSSLELGDSALYFCASSPLVSGTGNEQFFGPGTRLTVL.

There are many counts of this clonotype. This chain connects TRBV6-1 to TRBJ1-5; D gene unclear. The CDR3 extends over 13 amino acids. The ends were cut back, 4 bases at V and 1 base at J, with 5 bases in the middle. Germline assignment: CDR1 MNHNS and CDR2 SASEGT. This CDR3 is CASSALSNQPQHF. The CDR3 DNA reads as TGTGCCAGCAGTGCACTAAGCAATCAGCCCCAGCATTTT.

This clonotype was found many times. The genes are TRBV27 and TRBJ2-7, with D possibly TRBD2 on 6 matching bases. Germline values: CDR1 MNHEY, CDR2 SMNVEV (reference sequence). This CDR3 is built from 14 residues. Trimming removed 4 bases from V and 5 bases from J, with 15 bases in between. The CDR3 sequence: CASSWTGRSDEQYF. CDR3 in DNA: TGTGCCAGCAGTTGGACTGGGAGGTCGGACGAGCAGTACTTC.

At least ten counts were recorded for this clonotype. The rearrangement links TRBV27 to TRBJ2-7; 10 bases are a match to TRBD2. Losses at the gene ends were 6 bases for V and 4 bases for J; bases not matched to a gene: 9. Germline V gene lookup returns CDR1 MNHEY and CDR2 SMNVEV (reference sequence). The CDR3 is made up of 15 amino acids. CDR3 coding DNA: TGTGCCAGCAGGCCCACTAGCGGGACATCTTACGAGCAGTACTTC. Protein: CASRPTSGTSYEQYF.

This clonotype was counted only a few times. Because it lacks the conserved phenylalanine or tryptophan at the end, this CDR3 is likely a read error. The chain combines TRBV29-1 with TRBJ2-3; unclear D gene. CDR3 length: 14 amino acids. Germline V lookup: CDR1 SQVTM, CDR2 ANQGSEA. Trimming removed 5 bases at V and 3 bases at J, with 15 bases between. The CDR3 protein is CSVRREIATDTQYS. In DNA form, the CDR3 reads TGCAGCGTTAGAAGGGAAATAGCAACAGATACGCAGTATTCT.

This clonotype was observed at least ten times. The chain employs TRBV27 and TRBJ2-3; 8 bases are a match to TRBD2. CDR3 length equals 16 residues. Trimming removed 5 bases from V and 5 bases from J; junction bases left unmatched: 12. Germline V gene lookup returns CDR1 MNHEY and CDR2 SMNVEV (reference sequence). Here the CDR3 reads CASSRWPRGVGDTQYF. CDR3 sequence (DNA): TGTGCCAGCAGTCGATGGCCGCGGGGGGTGGGAGATACGCAGTATTTT.

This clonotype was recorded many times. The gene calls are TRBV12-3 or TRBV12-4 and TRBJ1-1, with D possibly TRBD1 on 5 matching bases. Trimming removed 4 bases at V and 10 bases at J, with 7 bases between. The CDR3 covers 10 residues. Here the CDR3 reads CASSSDTAFF. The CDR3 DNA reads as TGTGCCAGCAGTTCGGACACAGCTTTCTTT.

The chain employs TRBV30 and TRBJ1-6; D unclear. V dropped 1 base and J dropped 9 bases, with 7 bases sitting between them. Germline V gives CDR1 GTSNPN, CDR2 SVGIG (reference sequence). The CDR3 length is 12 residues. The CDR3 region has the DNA TGTGCCTGGAGTGAAGGGAGTTCACCCCTCCACTTT. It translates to CAWSEGSSPLHF.